The 30 T cell receptor beta chains reported below all come from one sample, sequenced in a study of T cells after yellow fever vaccination. MiXCR, applied by TCRdb to the 5' RACE reads, yields one record per CDR3 protein. The repertoire holds a few hundred thousand distinct CDR3 sequences, with approximately 4% as singletons. The sequences come from PBMCs, collected 5 days after the yellow fever booster vaccination. These receptors were collected from a man aged 18 to 29 who received the YFV17D yellow fever vaccine.

J is TRBJ1-2 and V is TRBV28; 8 bases fit TRBD1. Germline trimming cut 8 bases from V and 0 bases from J; bases unmatched to any gene: 20. The CDR3 extends over 19 amino acids. CDR1 MDHEN and CDR2 SYDVKM come from the germline V gene. As DNA, the CDR3 is TGTGCCAGCGCCGGAAGTCTGGACAGGGATCTTTCAGCTAACTATGGCTACACCTTC. This sequence encodes CASAGSLDRDLSANYGYTF.

This clonotype was counted a few times. A junction boundary mismatches the germline segment, possibly from a read error. The chain couples TRBV12-3 or TRBV12-4 to TRBJ2-5; 10 positions agree with TRBD2. The CDR3 loop spans 14 amino acids. As DNA, the CDR3 is TGTGCCAGCAGTCTAGCGGGGGTGGAAGAGACCCAGTACTTC. Translated: CASSLAGVEETQYF.

This clonotype was counted only a few times. The chain combines TRBV7-6 with TRBJ1-5; D gene unclear. V lost 6 bases to trimming and J lost 8 bases, with 14 bases between them. This CDR3 spans 13 amino acids. Germline V gene sequence: CDR1 SGHVS, CDR2 FNYEAQ. CDR3 in amino acids: CASSLRASEPQHF. CDR3 in DNA: TGTGCCAGCAGTTTGAGGGCGAGTGAGCCCCAGCATTTT. The full variable domain, completed using reference TRBV7-6 and TRBJ1-5, is GAGVSQSPRYKVTKRGQDVALRCDPISGHVSLYWYRQALGQGPEFLTYFNYEAQQDKSGLPNDRFSAERPEGSISTLTIQRTEQRDSAMYRCASSLRASEPQHFGDGTRLSIL.

Many counts were recorded for this clonotype. This chain uses TRBV13 with TRBJ2-3, with TRBD1 matching over 8 bases. This CDR3 region has 15 residues. Germline V gene sequence: CDR1 PRHDT, CDR2 FYEKMQ (reference sequence). Trimming removed 5 bases from V and 6 bases from J; junction bases left unmatched: 10. CDR3 loop: CASSIDRGQVDTQYF. In DNA, the CDR3 is TGTGCCAGCAGCATCGACAGGGGTCAGGTCGATACGCAGTATTTT. The variable domain in full, completed from reference TRBV13 and TRBJ2-3, reads AAGVIQSPRHLIKEKRETATLKCYPIPRHDTVYWYQQGPGQDPQFLISFYEKMQSDKGSIPDRFSAQQFSDYHSELNMSSLELGDSALYFCASSIDRGQVDTQYFGPGTRLTVL.

This rearrangement joins TRBV6-5 to TRBJ1-2; D is perhaps TRBD1 (6 bases). Trimming left V 8 bases short and J 4 bases short, with 20 bases between. CDR1 and CDR2 (germline): MNHEY, SVGAGI. The CDR3 loop spans 15 amino acids. The CDR3 reads CASGGRGQQIYGYTF. CDR3 in DNA: TGTGCCAGCGGGGGTCGAGGACAGCAAATCTATGGCTACACCTTC.

On this clonotype itself: As the CDR3 is not closed by the conserved phenylalanine or tryptophan, this likely results from a read error. The chain has TRBV6-5 and TRBJ2-5; the D gene is possibly TRBD1 (5 bases). CDR3 length: 14 amino acids. CDR1 and CDR2 (germline): MNHEY, SVGAGI. Between the trimmed V and J ends, which lost 6 bases and 3 bases, there was a span of 14 bases. CDR3 amino acids: CASSLVRGEETQYS. The CDR3 region has the DNA TGTGCCAGCAGCCTGGTAAGGGGCGAAGAGACCCAGTACTCC.

This clonotype was counted ten times or more. The V and J genes are TRBV7-8 and TRBJ2-5, with 9 bases identical to TRBD1. In germline, CDR1 is SGHVS, CDR2 FQNEAQ. J lost 7 bases, V lost 5 bases, and 14 bases had no gene match. CDR3 size: 16 residues. The CDR3 coding sequence is TGTGCCAGCAGCCCCGGGACAGGGAGGGAACTGGGGACCCAGTACTTC. This sequence encodes CASSPGTGRELGTQYF.

V is TRBV20-1 and J is TRBJ2-4; D tentatively fits TRBD1 or TRBD2 (5 bases each). CDR1 DFQATT and CDR2 SNEGSKA come from the germline V gene (reference sequence). The V and J ends lost 3 bases and 1 base respectively, with 13 bases between them. The CDR3 consists of 15 residues. CDR3 coding DNA: TGCAGTGCTAGCCGAGGGGATGGGGCCAAAAACATTCAGTACTTC. This encodes CSASRGDGAKNIQYF.

The rearrangement links TRBV12-3 or TRBV12-4 to TRBJ1-2; TRBD1 is a possible D gene (6 bases). Trimming pared 6 bases from V and 4 bases from J, leaving 15 bases between. This CDR3 spans 14 amino acids. The CDR3 region is CASSAIGGVYGYTF. The CDR3 nucleotides read TGTGCCAGCAGCGCTATAGGGGGGGTCTATGGCTACACCTTC.

Details on this clonotype: With a much larger clone just one base away, this may be a read error. The chain carries TRBV5-6 and TRBJ2-1; TRBD1 might be the D (6 bases). The V and J ends lost 2 bases and 9 bases respectively, with 9 bases between them. Germline lookup yields CDR1 SGHDT and CDR2 YYEEEE. The CDR3 is 12 residues long. The CDR3 region is CASSFIRGEQFF. CDR3 in DNA: TGTGCCAGCAGCTTTATCAGGGGTGAGCAGTTCTTC.

In its sample, this clonotype was seen a few times. The CDR3 protein is CASSSQNRDTQYF. CDR3 bases: TGTGCCAGCAGCTCGCAAAACAGGGATACGCAGTATTTT. The chain joins TRBV7-3 to TRBJ2-3, with D perhaps TRBD1 (5 bases). CDR1 is SGHTA and CDR2 is FQGTGA in the germline V gene. The CDR3 is 13 residues long. V lost 4 bases and J lost 6, with 11 bases in between.

This clonotype was recorded a few times. V usage is TRBV7-6 and J usage is TRBJ1-6; 8 bases align to TRBD1. Trimming removed 4 bases from V and 8 bases from J; junction bases left unmatched: 13. Per germline, CDR1 SGHVS and CDR2 FNYEAQ. The length of the CDR3 is 17 residues. The CDR3 nucleotides are TGTGCCAGCAGCTCACAGAATACCGGGACAGGCCATTCACCCCTCCACTTT. It codes for CASSSQNTGTGHSPLHF.

There are a few counts of this clonotype. The chain recombines TRBV7-2 with TRBJ1-2, with D possibly TRBD1 on 5 matching bases. CDR1 is SGHTA and CDR2 is FQGNSA in the germline V gene. The CDR3 has 14 amino acids. V lost 4 bases and J lost 5, with 14 bases in between. The CDR3 region has the DNA TGTGCCAGCAGCTCCCCCTCAAGACAGTATGGCTACACCTTC. Translating it yields CASSSPSRQYGYTF.

The J gene is TRBJ1-3, the V gene TRBV5-1; the D gene is possibly TRBD1 (6 bases). The germline V gene has CDR1 SGHRS and CDR2 YFSETQ. Trimming pared 6 bases from V and 4 bases from J, leaving 17 bases between. CDR3 length equals 15 residues. The CDR3 region is CASTLQGLGGNTIYF. The CDR3 bases are TGCGCCAGCACGTTACAGGGTTTAGGAGGAAACACCATATATTTT.

Only a few counts were recorded for this clonotype. The chain recombines TRBV5-6 with TRBJ2-4; D is unresolved. Trimming cost V 1 base and J 1 base, with 18 bases left between them. The germline V gene encodes CDR1 SGHDT and CDR2 YYEEEE. The CDR3 spans 18 residues. This CDR3 reads CASSLIAAPARAKNIQYF. Here the CDR3 DNA reads TGTGCCAGCAGCTTGATTGCGGCCCCCGCCCGGGCCAAAAACATTCAGTACTTC.

This clonotype came up a few times. The CDR3 nucleotides read TGCGCCAGACTCCGAAGCAGGTCCGAGCAGTACTTC. This sequence encodes CARLRSRSEQYF. V usage is TRBV23-1 and J usage is TRBJ2-7; D unclear. TRBV23-1 counts as an open reading frame of uncertain function. The CDR3 sequence is 12 residues long. V lost 9 bases, J lost 6 bases, and 15 bases lay in between.

DNA of the CDR3: TGTGCCAGCAGCTCAGGGTCGGGTCAGCCCCAGCATTTT. Translation gives CASSSGSGQPQHF. The chain joins TRBV2 to TRBJ1-5; D is perhaps TRBD1 (5 bases). The germline V gene encodes CDR1 SNHLY and CDR2 FYNNEI. The V and J ends lost 6 bases and 6 bases respectively, with 12 bases between them. This CDR3 is 13 amino acids long.

This clonotype was seen more than once but under ten times. The J gene is TRBJ2-5, the V gene TRBV12-3 or TRBV12-4; the match to TRBD2 covers 10 bases. The CDR3 consists of 15 residues. The V gene end was trimmed by 3 bases and the J gene end by 5 bases; junction bases not matched to a gene: 6. CDR3 residues: CASSFYLAGGETQYF. In nucleotides, the CDR3 is TGTGCCAGCAGTTTCTATTTAGCGGGGGGCGAGACCCAGTACTTC.

Many counts were recorded for this clonotype. The chain uses TRBV27 and TRBJ1-1; possibly TRBD1 for D (5 bases). Trimming left V 3 bases short and J 6 bases short, with 8 bases between. The CDR3 is 12 residues long. Germline V gene sequence: CDR1 MNHEY, CDR2 SMNVEV (reference sequence). The CDR3 DNA reads as TGTGCCAGCAGTTTCTGGGGGTCTGAAGCTTTCTTT. Translated: CASSFWGSEAFF.

This clonotype was found a few times. V gene TRBV30 combines with J gene TRBJ1-6, with a weak D call TRBD1 (5 bases). V gave up 4 bases and J gave up 7 bases, with 14 bases separating them. This CDR3 spans 14 amino acids. The germline V gene encodes CDR1 GTSNPN and CDR2 SVGIG (reference sequence). The DNA for the CDR3 is TGTGCCTGGACGGCGGGGACCCCCAATTCACCCCTCCACTTT. This gives the protein CAWTAGTPNSPLHF.

This rearrangement joins TRBV11-3 to TRBJ2-1; D is undetermined. CDR1 and CDR2 from the germline V gene are SGHNT and YENEEA. The CDR3 loop spans 14 amino acids. Deletions cut 0 bases from V and 4 bases from J, with 7 bases between. The CDR3 here is CASSLDRNYNEQFF. In DNA, the CDR3 is TGTGCCAGCAGCTTAGATCGGAATTACAATGAGCAGTTCTTC.

By share, this clonotype ranks as medium-sized (0.01 to 0.1%). V is TRBV27 and J is TRBJ1-5, with D maybe TRBD1 (6 bases). Looked up from germline, CDR1 is MNHEY and CDR2 is SMNVEV (reference sequence). This CDR3 has 15 residues. Trimming took 6 bases from V and 0 from J, leaving 12 bases between them. The CDR3 nucleotides are TGTGCCAGCAGCCCAACAGGGTTTAGCAATCAGCCCCAGCATTTT. Translated, it gives CASSPTGFSNQPQHF.

The sample holds many counts of this clonotype. The gene calls are TRBV11-2 and TRBJ2-6, with a possible D match to TRBD2 (7 bases). The CDR3 length is 16 residues. The ends were cut back, 10 bases at V and 0 bases at J, with 16 bases in the middle. Looked up from germline, CDR1 is SGHAT and CDR2 is FQNNGV. CDR3 in amino acids: CATDRGGSSGANVLTF. As DNA, the CDR3 is TGTGCCACCGATAGGGGGGGGTCCTCTGGGGCCAACGTCCTGACTTTC.

This clonotype came up a few times. The chain employs TRBV4-1 and TRBJ1-1; tentative D call: TRBD1 (5 bases). The V gene lost 5 bases and the J gene lost 3 bases, with 10 bases spanning the gap. The length of the CDR3 is 13 residues. Germline lookup yields CDR1 MGHRA and CDR2 YSYEKL. CDR3 coding DNA: TGCGCCAGCAGCAAAGTGGGGGACACTGAAGCTTTCTTT. This codes for CASSKVGDTEAFF.

This clonotype has at least ten counts. The gene calls are TRBV10-3 and TRBJ2-5; 7 bases match TRBD1. Germline V gene sequence: CDR1 ENHRY, CDR2 SYGVKD. The CDR3 has 16 amino acids. The junction had 8 bases not matched to a gene; V was cut back by 3 bases and J by 1 base. CDR3 amino acids: CAISDPVGQIQETQYF. CDR3 in DNA: TGTGCCATCAGTGACCCGGTGGGACAGATCCAAGAGACCCAGTACTTC.

V gene TRBV4-1 combines with J gene TRBJ2-7, with D perhaps given as TRBD1 or TRBD2 (5 bases each). Trimming took 0 bases from V and 3 from J, leaving 15 bases between them. The V gene's germline CDR1 is MGHRA and CDR2 YSYEKL. There are 16 residues in the CDR3. CDR3 nucleotides: TGCGCCAGCAGCCAAGAAATATGGGGGACGATCTACGAGCAGTACTTC. Its protein product is CASSQEIWGTIYEQYF.

This clonotype was detected only a few times. V usage is TRBV5-6 and J usage is TRBJ2-2, with D unclear. V lost 5 bases to trimming and J lost 9 bases, with 14 bases between them. The CDR3 contains 13 residues. Germline lookup yields CDR1 SGHDT and CDR2 YYEEEE. This chain's CDR3 is CASSKGFGRELFF. CDR3 nucleotide sequence: TGTGCCAGCAGTAAGGGATTTGGCCGGGAGCTGTTTTTT. Together with reference TRBV5-6 and TRBJ2-2, the CDR3 gives the full variable domain: DAGVTQSPTHLIKTRGQQVTLRCSPKSGHDTVSWYQQALGQGPQFIFQYYEEEERQRGNFPDRFSGHQFPNYSSELNVNALLLGDSALYLCASSKGFGRELFFGEGSRLTVL.

Many counts were recorded for this clonotype. This chain uses TRBV18 with TRBJ1-1, with 8 bases that match TRBD1. Per the germline V gene, CDR1 is KGHSH and CDR2 is LQKENI. This CDR3 has 16 residues. Trimming cost V 3 bases and J 0 bases; bases outside gene matches: 6. The DNA for the CDR3 is TGTGCCAGCTCACCCCGGACAGGGATCATGAACACTGAAGCTTTCTTT. This gives the protein CASSPRTGIMNTEAFF.

This clonotype showed up many times. This chain uses TRBV3-1 with TRBJ2-1; D unresolved. V dropped 0 bases and J dropped 9 bases, with 9 bases sitting between them. Germline values: CDR1 LGHDT, CDR2 YNNKEL (reference sequence). The CDR3 extends over 13 amino acids. The CDR3 loop is CASSQDTRTEQFF. In DNA, the CDR3 is TGTGCCAGCAGCCAAGATACACGGACTGAGCAGTTCTTC.

Only a few counts were recorded for this clonotype. The chain is built from TRBV27 and TRBJ1-1; D remains unclear. Germline V gene lookup returns CDR1 MNHEY and CDR2 SMNVEV (reference sequence). The CDR3 extends over 13 amino acids. V gave up 6 bases and J gave up 1 base, with 9 bases separating them. DNA for the CDR3: TGTGCCAGCAGCTCTATAGGGAACACTGAAGCTTTCTTT. Translation gives CASSSIGNTEAFF.